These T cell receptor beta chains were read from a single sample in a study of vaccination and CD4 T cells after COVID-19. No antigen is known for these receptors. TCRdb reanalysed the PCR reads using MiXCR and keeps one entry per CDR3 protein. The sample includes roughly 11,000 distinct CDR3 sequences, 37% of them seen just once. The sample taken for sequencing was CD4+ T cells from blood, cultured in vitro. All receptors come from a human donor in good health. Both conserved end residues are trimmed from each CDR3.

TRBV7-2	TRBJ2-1	ASSVSLAGGGHEQF
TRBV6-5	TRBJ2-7	ASSYQTPTYEQY
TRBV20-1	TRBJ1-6	SAGLLRGRNSPLH
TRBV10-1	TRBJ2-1	ASRKSSSGYNEQF
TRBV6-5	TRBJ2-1	ASSYSTRQMVVQF
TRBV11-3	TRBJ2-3	ASSPRDRAHDTQY
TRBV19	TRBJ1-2	ASSKGQGHGYT
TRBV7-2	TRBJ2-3	ASSISGSTDTQY
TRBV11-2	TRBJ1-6	ASSGQGNSPLH
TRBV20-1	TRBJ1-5	SATRFGGQPQH
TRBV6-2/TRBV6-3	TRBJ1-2	ASSRQGPQGNYGYT
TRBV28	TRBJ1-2	ASRGGGNFNYGYT
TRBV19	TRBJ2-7	ASSSPLGQGAGEQY
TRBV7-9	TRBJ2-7	ASSRGGGYEQY
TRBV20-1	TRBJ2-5	SARILAGGQETQY
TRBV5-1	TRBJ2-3	ASSALAGGTDTQY
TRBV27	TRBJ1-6	TTYRAPNSPLH
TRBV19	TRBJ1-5	ASSVGQGRPQH
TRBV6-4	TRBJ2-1	ASALMEGGNEQF
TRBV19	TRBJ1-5	ASGGGPKRPQH
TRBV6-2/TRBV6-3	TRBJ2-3	ASTGRGRADTQY
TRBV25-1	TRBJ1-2	ASSAGQGLANYGYT
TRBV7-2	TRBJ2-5	ASSAGQGRETQY
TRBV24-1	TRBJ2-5	ATSDSLRPGGLEETQY
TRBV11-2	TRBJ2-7	ASSQRVGPGGNEQY
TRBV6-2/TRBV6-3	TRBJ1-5	ASADSNQPQH
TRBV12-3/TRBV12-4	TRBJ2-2	ASSGDSPTGELF
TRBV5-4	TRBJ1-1	ASSDLTENTEAF
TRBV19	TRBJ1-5	ASSILRGQGGQPQH
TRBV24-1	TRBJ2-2	ATSDRRQGGTGELF
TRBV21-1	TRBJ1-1	AVRQGGLNTEAF
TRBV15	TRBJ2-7	ATSTGRNVYEQY
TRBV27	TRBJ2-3	ASSSGTGITDTQY
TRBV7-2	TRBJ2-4	ASSDGAGLVGNIQY
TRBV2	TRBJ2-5	ATSPGQLQETQY
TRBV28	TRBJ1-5	ASSSGQGIHQPQH
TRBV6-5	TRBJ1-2	ASSYVDRGYT
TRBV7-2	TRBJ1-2	ASSLVREDLYGYT
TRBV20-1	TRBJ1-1	TLLGDSTEAF
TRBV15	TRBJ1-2	ATSRVPLDRANYGYT
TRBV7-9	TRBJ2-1	ASSLRELSYNEQF
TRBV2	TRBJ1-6	ASKPQGAGNNSPLH
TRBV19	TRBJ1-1	ASRALRQGVVGAF
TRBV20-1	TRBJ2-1	SGSRSYNEQF
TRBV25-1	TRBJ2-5	ASSVDRVGETQY